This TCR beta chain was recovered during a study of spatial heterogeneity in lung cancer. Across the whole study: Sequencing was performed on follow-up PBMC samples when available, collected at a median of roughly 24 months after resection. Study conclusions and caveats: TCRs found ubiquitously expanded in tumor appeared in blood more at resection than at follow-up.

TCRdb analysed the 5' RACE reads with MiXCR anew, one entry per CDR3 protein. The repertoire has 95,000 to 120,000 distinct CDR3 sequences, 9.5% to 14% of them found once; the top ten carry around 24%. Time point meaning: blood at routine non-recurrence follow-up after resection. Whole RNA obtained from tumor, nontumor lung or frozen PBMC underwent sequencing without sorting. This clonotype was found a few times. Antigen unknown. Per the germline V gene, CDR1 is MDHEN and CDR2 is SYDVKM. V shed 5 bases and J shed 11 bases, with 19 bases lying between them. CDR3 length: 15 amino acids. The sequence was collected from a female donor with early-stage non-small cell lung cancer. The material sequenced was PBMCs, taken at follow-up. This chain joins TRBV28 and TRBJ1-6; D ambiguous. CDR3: CASSPLLASKAPLHF. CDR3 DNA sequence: TGTGCCAGCAGTCCCCTTTTAGCCTCCAAGGCACCCCTCCACTTT.